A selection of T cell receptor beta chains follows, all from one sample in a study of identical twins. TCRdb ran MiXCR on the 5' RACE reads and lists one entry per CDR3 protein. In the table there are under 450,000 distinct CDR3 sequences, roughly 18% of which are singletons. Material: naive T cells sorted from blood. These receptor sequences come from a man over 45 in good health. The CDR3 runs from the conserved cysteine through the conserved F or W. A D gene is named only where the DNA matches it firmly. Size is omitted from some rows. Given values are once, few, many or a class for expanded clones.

CDR3nt: TGTGCCAGCAGCTCCCGCGACGGTGACAATGAGCAGTTCTTC
CDR3aa: CASSSRDGDNEQFF
abundance: few
j_gene: TRBJ2-1
len: 14
d_gene: .
v_gene: TRBV7-9

CDR3nt: TGCGCCAGCAGTCCCGGACTAGCTGTAACCGGGGAGCTGTTTTTT
CDR3aa: CASSPGLAVTGELFF
abundance: few
j_gene: TRBJ2-2
len: 15
d_gene: TRBD2
v_gene: TRBV10-2

CDR3nt: TGCAGTACCCTCCCGGGGCCGAACACTGAAGCTTTCTTT
CDR3aa: CSTLPGPNTEAFF
abundance: .
j_gene: TRBJ1-1
len: 13
d_gene: .
v_gene: TRBV20-1

CDR3nt: TGCAGTGCCGAGTGGGCGGTGGGGCCCCAGCATTTT
CDR3aa: CSAEWAVGPQHF
abundance: .
j_gene: TRBJ1-5
len: 12
d_gene: .
v_gene: TRBV20-1

CDR3nt: TGTGCCAGCAGTTACTCCGTGACAGGGAGATATAATTCACCCCTCCACTTT
CDR3aa: CASSYSVTGRYNSPLHF
abundance: many
j_gene: TRBJ1-6
len: 17
d_gene: TRBD1
v_gene: TRBV6-5

CDR3nt: TGTGCCAGCAGCTTCCCGGGACTAGCGGGGGAAGGCACAGATACGCAGTATTTT
CDR3aa: CASSFPGLAGEGTDTQYF
abundance: .
j_gene: TRBJ2-3
len: 18
d_gene: TRBD2
v_gene: TRBV11-1

CDR3nt: TGCGCCAGCAGCCTCGAATGGGGCCGGACCCGGGACTTTCCCTACAATGAGCAGTTCTTC
CDR3aa: CASSLEWGRTRDFPYNEQFF
abundance: few
j_gene: TRBJ2-1
len: 20
d_gene: .
v_gene: TRBV4-1

CDR3nt: TGTGCCAGCAGTTTTACCATCCACTTAGCCAAAAACATTCAGTACTTC
CDR3aa: CASSFTIHLAKNIQYF
abundance: .
j_gene: TRBJ2-4
len: 16
d_gene: .
v_gene: TRBV27

CDR3nt: TGCAGTGCTCCGGGACAGGGGGCTGGTAACTATGGCTACACCTTC
CDR3aa: CSAPGQGAGNYGYTF
abundance: .
j_gene: TRBJ1-2
len: 15
d_gene: TRBD1
v_gene: TRBV20-1

CDR3nt: TGTGCCAGCAACTTCAACGGGGGTTCCTACGAGCAGTACTTC
CDR3aa: CASNFNGGSYEQYF
abundance: .
j_gene: TRBJ2-7
len: 14
d_gene: .
v_gene: TRBV27

CDR3nt: TGCAGCGCCGGACAGGGGGCAACCTACGAGCAGTACTTC
CDR3aa: CSAGQGATYEQYF
abundance: few
j_gene: TRBJ2-7
len: 13
d_gene: TRBD1
v_gene: TRBV29-1

CDR3nt: TGCAGTGCTAGGGTGGCTAGCGGCTCGCGAGAGACCCAGTACTTC
CDR3aa: CSARVASGSRETQYF
abundance: many
j_gene: TRBJ2-5
len: 15
d_gene: TRBD2
v_gene: TRBV20-1

CDR3nt: TGTGCCAGCAGCCAAGATTTGGGGGTTAATCAGCCCCAGCATTTT
CDR3aa: CASSQDLGVNQPQHF
abundance: .
j_gene: TRBJ1-5
len: 15
d_gene: .
v_gene: TRBV3-1

CDR3nt: TGCAGTGCTAGGACCTCGGGAAGGGGGGGTTCGAACACTGAAGCTTTCTTT
CDR3aa: CSARTSGRGGSNTEAFF
abundance: .
j_gene: TRBJ1-1
len: 17
d_gene: .
v_gene: TRBV20-1

CDR3nt: TGTGCCAGCAGAGCCCCTACAGGGTTCGCCTACAATGAGCAGTTCTTC
CDR3aa: CASRAPTGFAYNEQFF
abundance: .
j_gene: TRBJ2-1
len: 16
d_gene: .
v_gene: TRBV6-2/TRBV6-3

CDR3nt: TGTGCCAGCAGCCAACCTAGCGGGAGGGCCACGAATGAGCAGTTCTTC
CDR3aa: CASSQPSGRATNEQFF
abundance: few
j_gene: TRBJ2-1
len: 16
d_gene: TRBD2
v_gene: TRBV4-2

CDR3nt: TGCAGTGCTCTGGGTCCCCACAATGAGCAGTTCTTC
CDR3aa: CSALGPHNEQFF
abundance: .
j_gene: TRBJ2-1
len: 12
d_gene: .
v_gene: TRBV20-1

CDR3nt: TGTGCCAGCAGTTTGACGTTAGTGAACACCGGGGAGCTGTTTTTT
CDR3aa: CASSLTLVNTGELFF
abundance: few
j_gene: TRBJ2-2
len: 15
d_gene: .
v_gene: TRBV6-5

CDR3nt: TGTGCCAGCAGCCAGACAGTCTACGAGCAGTACTTC
CDR3aa: CASSQTVYEQYF
abundance: .
j_gene: TRBJ2-7
len: 12
d_gene: .
v_gene: TRBV12-3/TRBV12-4

CDR3nt: TGTGCCAGCAGCTCGCTTCTCAACACCGGGGAGCTGTTTTTT
CDR3aa: CASSSLLNTGELFF
abundance: few
j_gene: TRBJ2-2
len: 14
d_gene: .
v_gene: TRBV5-4

CDR3nt: TGTGCCAGCAGTAAGGGACAGGGGGCAAACACCGGGGAGCTGTTTTTT
CDR3aa: CASSKGQGANTGELFF
abundance: many
j_gene: TRBJ2-2
len: 16
d_gene: TRBD1
v_gene: TRBV27

CDR3nt: TGTGCCAGCAGCGTAGGTGGGCCAACCTACGAGCAGTACTTC
CDR3aa: CASSVGGPTYEQYF
abundance: .
j_gene: TRBJ2-7
len: 14
d_gene: .
v_gene: TRBV9

CDR3nt: TGTGCCAGCACCAAGCAAGACAGGTTGGCTCAGCCCCAGCATTTT
CDR3aa: CASTKQDRLAQPQHF
abundance: many
j_gene: TRBJ1-5
len: 15
d_gene: .
v_gene: TRBV6-2/TRBV6-3

CDR3nt: TGCAGTGCTAGAGGACAGGGGAATCAGCCCCAGCATTTT
CDR3aa: CSARGQGNQPQHF
abundance: few
j_gene: TRBJ1-5
len: 13
d_gene: TRBD1
v_gene: TRBV20-1

CDR3nt: TGCGCCAGCAGCTTGGTCCAAACAGGGACCGGGGAGCTGTTTTTT
CDR3aa: CASSLVQTGTGELFF
abundance: .
j_gene: TRBJ2-2
len: 15
d_gene: .
v_gene: TRBV5-1

CDR3nt: TGTGCCAGCAGCTTAGCCCGGACTAGGCATGAGCAGTTCTTC
CDR3aa: CASSLARTRHEQFF
abundance: .
j_gene: TRBJ2-1
len: 14
d_gene: TRBD2
v_gene: TRBV7-2

CDR3nt: TGTGCCAGCAGCTTGGAGTTACTGGCCACCGGGGAGCTGTTTTTT
CDR3aa: CASSLELLATGELFF
abundance: few
j_gene: TRBJ2-2
len: 15
d_gene: .
v_gene: TRBV5-6

CDR3nt: TGTGCCAGCTCACCACCTGGAACTAGCGTATACGAGCAGTACTTC
CDR3aa: CASSPPGTSVYEQYF
abundance: many
j_gene: TRBJ2-7
len: 15
d_gene: TRBD2
v_gene: TRBV18

CDR3nt: TGTGCCAGCAGCCAAGCAGGGGGCCCAATCCCAGAGACCCAGTACTTC
CDR3aa: CASSQAGGPIPETQYF
abundance: few
j_gene: TRBJ2-5
len: 16
d_gene: TRBD1
v_gene: TRBV3-1

CDR3nt: TGTGCCAGCAGCTTATCCGGGACAGCTAACTATGGCTACACCTTC
CDR3aa: CASSLSGTANYGYTF
abundance: many
j_gene: TRBJ1-2
len: 15
d_gene: TRBD1
v_gene: TRBV7-9

CDR3nt: TGCAGTGCTGGCCTGGGGGCGCGCAATGAGCAGTTCTTC
CDR3aa: CSAGLGARNEQFF
abundance: .
j_gene: TRBJ2-1
len: 13
d_gene: .
v_gene: TRBV20-1

CDR3nt: TGCGCCAGCAGCCAAAGGGCTAGGGGCGCCTACGAGCAGTACTTC
CDR3aa: CASSQRARGAYEQYF
abundance: few
j_gene: TRBJ2-7
len: 15
d_gene: .
v_gene: TRBV4-3

CDR3nt: TGTGCCAGCAGCACCGACGAGGGAGGAACCTACGAGCAGTACTTC
CDR3aa: CASSTDEGGTYEQYF
abundance: .
j_gene: TRBJ2-7
len: 15
d_gene: .
v_gene: TRBV7-9

CDR3nt: TGTGCCAGCAGCCTACGGACAGGCTCTTCTGGCTACACCTTC
CDR3aa: CASSLRTGSSGYTF
abundance: many
j_gene: TRBJ1-2
len: 14
d_gene: TRBD1
v_gene: TRBV9

CDR3nt: TGTGCCAGCAGCTGGGGAGACCTGGGCAATGAGCAGTTCTTC
CDR3aa: CASSWGDLGNEQFF
abundance: few
j_gene: TRBJ2-1
len: 14
d_gene: .
v_gene: TRBV5-5

CDR3nt: TGTGCCAGCACCGACCCCGGGACAGGGGGGAGGGAGCAGTACTTC
CDR3aa: CASTDPGTGGREQYF
abundance: .
j_gene: TRBJ2-7
len: 15
d_gene: TRBD1
v_gene: TRBV28

CDR3nt: TGCAGTGCTAGAGAGGGGCTAGCGACCTCCCCCTACGAGCAGTACTTC
CDR3aa: CSAREGLATSPYEQYF
abundance: .
j_gene: TRBJ2-7
len: 16
d_gene: .
v_gene: TRBV20-1

CDR3nt: TGCAGTGCTAGCCGGGACCCTTCCTACGAGCAGTACTTC
CDR3aa: CSASRDPSYEQYF
abundance: .
j_gene: TRBJ2-7
len: 13
d_gene: .
v_gene: TRBV20-1

CDR3nt: TGTGCCAGCAGCGCCGTAGAAGGGGAGCTTTTCACCGGGGAGCTGTTTTTT
CDR3aa: CASSAVEGELFTGELFF
abundance: .
j_gene: TRBJ2-2
len: 17
d_gene: .
v_gene: TRBV7-9

CDR3nt: TGCGCCAGCAGCTACGGACAGGGAGGGGACGAGCAGTACTTC
CDR3aa: CASSYGQGGDEQYF
abundance: .
j_gene: TRBJ2-7
len: 14
d_gene: .
v_gene: TRBV5-1

CDR3nt: TGCGCCAGCAGCCAAGAAGAAGCGGGGGGGCCGTATGAGCAGTTCTTC
CDR3aa: CASSQEEAGGPYEQFF
abundance: .
j_gene: TRBJ2-1
len: 16
d_gene: TRBD2
v_gene: TRBV4-3

CDR3nt: TGTGCCAGCAGTTTGTGGGAAGACTATGGCTACACCTTC
CDR3aa: CASSLWEDYGYTF
abundance: .
j_gene: TRBJ1-2
len: 13
d_gene: .
v_gene: TRBV12-3/TRBV12-4

CDR3nt: TGTGCCAGCAGCTCTCTTCCACCTAGCGGGGGGGCCGATGAGCAGTTCTTC
CDR3aa: CASSSLPPSGGADEQFF
abundance: .
j_gene: TRBJ2-1
len: 17
d_gene: TRBD2
v_gene: TRBV5-5

CDR3nt: TGCGCCAGCAGAGAGACTAGACGTAAGGGGAACGAGCAGTTCTTC
CDR3aa: CASRETRRKGNEQFF
abundance: few
j_gene: TRBJ2-1
len: 15
d_gene: .
v_gene: TRBV10-2

CDR3nt: TGTGCCAGCAGCTGGACTAGCGGGACGGAGGAGCAGTACTTC
CDR3aa: CASSWTSGTEEQYF
abundance: few
j_gene: TRBJ2-7
len: 14
d_gene: TRBD2
v_gene: TRBV7-2